This entry is about one T cell receptor (beta chain). These data come from a study of T-cell memory formation after mild COVID-19. Study context: For the most part, TCR clusters were specific to one donor.

TCRdb analysed the 5' RACE reads with MiXCR anew, one entry per CDR3 protein. This table has just over 400,000 distinct CDR3 sequences, 23% appearing once. V lost 2 bases to trimming and J lost 1 base, with 20 bases between them. CDR1 and CDR2 (germline): SEHNR, FQNEAQ (reference sequence). The CDR3 is made up of 19 amino acids. The origin of this receptor is an adult woman who had mild COVID-19 (a few samples of this study predate the infection). Cell type and time point are not known. Sequencing was carried out using PBMCs or a T cell subset sorted from them (not recorded which). The V gene is TRBV7-9, the J gene TRBJ2-2; D is tentatively TRBD1 or TRBD2 (5 bases each). CDR3 loop: CASSLRQGPGSENTGELFF. The CDR3 bases are TGTGCCAGCAGCTTACGTCAGGGTCCAGGGAGTGAGAACACCGGGGAGCTGTTTTTT.